Below, 18 T cell receptor beta chains from the same sample are listed, as sequenced in a study of identical twins. TCRdb re-analysed the 5' RACE reads in MiXCR, keeping a single row per CDR3 protein. The sample yields 650,000 to 750,000 distinct CDR3 sequences, around 21% seen once. The data were also submitted as part of a second study, on T cells expressing NK-cell markers.

Input material: PBMCs. These receptors all come from a woman aged 18-35 years in good health.

This clonotype was seen only a few times. The chain carries TRBV5-1 and TRBJ2-7, with D tentatively TRBD1 (5 bases). CDR1 is SGHRS, CDR2 YFSETQ, per germline. V lost 2 bases and J lost 1, with 10 bases in between. The CDR3 runs 14 residues. DNA for the CDR3: TGCGCCAGCAGCTTAAGACAGTTTTCCTACGAGCAGTACTTC. The encoded protein is CASSLRQFSYEQYF.

The chain is built from TRBV20-1 and TRBJ2-1; the D gene is possibly TRBD2 (5 bases). The CDR3 has 12 amino acids. V was trimmed by 7 bases and J by 8 bases, leaving 15 bases between them. The V gene's germline CDR1 is DFQATT and CDR2 SNEGSKA (reference sequence). CDR3: CSGTSGIDEQFF. CDR3 coding DNA: TGCAGTGGGACTTCCGGTATAGATGAGCAGTTCTTC.

Only a few counts were recorded for this clonotype. J is TRBJ1-2 and V is TRBV7-2, with a tentative D call TRBD1 (6 bases). Germline V lookup: CDR1 SGHTA, CDR2 FQGNSA. The CDR3 consists of 13 residues. Trimming removed 6 bases at V and 4 bases at J, with 12 bases between. The CDR3 spells CASSIGQIYGYTF. CDR3 DNA sequence: TGTGCCAGCAGTATAGGACAGATCTATGGCTACACCTTC.

This clonotype was seen repeatedly, ten times or more. The chain employs TRBV6-1 and TRBJ2-1; D might be TRBD2 (5 bases). Trimming took 6 bases from V and 0 from J, leaving 12 bases between them. Germline V gene lookup returns CDR1 MNHNS and CDR2 SASEGT. CDR3 size: 15 residues. For the CDR3, the DNA is TGTGCCAGCAGCATGAGCGGTCCCTCCTACAATGAGCAGTTCTTC. This gives the protein CASSMSGPSYNEQFF.

This chain uses TRBV10-2 with TRBJ1-1, with TRBD1 as a possible D gene (6 bases). The CDR3 spans 11 residues. Germline loops: CDR1 WSHSY, CDR2 SAAADI. V was pared by 7 bases and J by 11 bases, with 14 bases between. The CDR3 bases are TGCGCCAGCACCAAACAGGGTAGGGCTTTCTTT. Translated, it gives CASTKQGRAFF.

This chain uses TRBV20-1 with TRBJ2-1, with D possibly TRBD2 on 5 matching bases. The CDR3 length is 14 residues. V was shortened by 6 bases and J by 0 bases, with 12 bases between the two germline ends. Germline CDR1 reads DFQATT; CDR2 reads SNEGSKA (reference sequence). CDR3 nucleotides: TGCAGTGCCACCGGAAGCGGCTCCTACAATGAGCAGTTCTTC. Translation gives CSATGSGSYNEQFF.

This clonotype was detected a few times. The chain links TRBV20-1 to TRBJ2-1; D remains unclear. CDR1 and CDR2 from the germline V gene are DFQATT and SNEGSKA (reference sequence). CDR3 length equals 11 residues. Between the trimmed V and J ends, which lost 6 bases and 6 bases, there was a span of 9 bases. CDR3 amino acids: CSALTGNEQFF. The CDR3 nucleotides are TGCAGTGCCCTGACCGGCAATGAGCAGTTCTTC.

This clonotype was recorded many times. The chain employs TRBV18 and TRBJ2-3; D unclear. The germline gives CDR1 KGHSH, CDR2 LQKENI. The ends were cut back, 3 bases at V and 4 bases at J, with 2 bases in the middle. The CDR3 spans 11 residues. The CDR3 nucleotides are TGTGCCAGCTCACCTTCAGATACGCAGTATTTT. Protein sequence: CASSPSDTQYF.

V and J are TRBV5-1 and TRBJ2-3; tentatively, D is TRBD1 or TRBD2 (5 bases each). The CDR3 has 12 residues. CDR1 is SGHRS, CDR2 YFSETQ, per germline. The V end was cut by 1 base, the J end by 9 bases, with 9 bases between. The DNA of the CDR3 is TGCGCCAGCAGCTTGCCGGGGCACACGCAGTATTTT. It specifies CASSLPGHTQYF.

There are a few counts of this clonotype. The rearrangement joins TRBV5-1 to TRBJ2-1; 10 nucleotides agree with TRBD2. J was trimmed by 10 bases and V by 3 bases; bases with no gene match: 13. The CDR3 is made up of 16 amino acids. The germline CDR1 and CDR2 sequences are SGHRS and YFSETQ. The CDR3 nucleotides read TGCGCCAGCAGCTCTTCGACTAGCGGGTTAGGTACCGAGCAGTTCTTC. Translated: CASSSSTSGLGTEQFF. Drawing the rest from reference TRBV5-1 and TRBJ2-1, the complete variable domain is KAGVTQTPRYLIKTRGQQVTLSCSPISGHRSVSWYQQTPGQGLQFLFEYFSETQRNKGNFPGRFSGRQFSNSRSEMNVSTLELGDSALYLCASSSSTSGLGTEQFFGPGTRLTVL.

The DNA of the CDR3 is TGTGCCAGCAGTTATTTGGGACAGGCGCCCTACAATGAGCAGTTCTTC. It encodes CASSYLGQAPYNEQFF. The chain links TRBV6-5 to TRBJ2-1; TRBD1 agrees at 8 bases. CDR1 MNHEY and CDR2 SVGAGI come from the germline V gene. The CDR3 covers 16 residues. J was trimmed by 2 bases and V by 3 bases; bases with no gene match: 6.

The chain is built from TRBV6-1 and TRBJ2-5, with 11 bases aligning to TRBD2. Germline V gives CDR1 MNHNS, CDR2 SASEGT. This CDR3 has 15 amino acids. The V and J ends lost 6 bases and 5 bases, in that order; junction bases with no gene match: 8. The CDR3 sequence is CASRDLAGGGETQYF. CDR3 nucleotides: TGTGCCAGCAGGGACCTAGCGGGGGGCGGCGAGACCCAGTACTTC.

CDR3: CASSTNTALNTEAFF. CDR3 sequence (DNA): TGCGCCAGCAGCACAAACACGGCCTTGAACACTGAAGCTTTCTTT. The rearrangement links TRBV5-1 to TRBJ1-1, with D unclear. Germline V gene lookup returns CDR1 SGHRS and CDR2 YFSETQ. Trimming left V 4 bases short and J 0 bases short, with 13 bases between. The CDR3 runs 15 residues.

J is TRBJ2-7 and V is TRBV3-1; TRBD2 aligns across 8 bases. Germline V gene lookup returns CDR1 LGHDT and CDR2 YNNKEL (reference sequence). The CDR3 is 16 amino acids. V was pared by 0 bases and J by 2 bases, with 6 bases of the junction left unmatched. In nucleotides, the CDR3 is TGTGCCAGCAGCCAAGATCCGAGCGGGGGAGCCTACGAGCAGTACTTC. Translated, it gives CASSQDPSGGAYEQYF.

Worth noting for this clonotype: At one end the junction does not follow the germline gene, possibly because of a read error. J is TRBJ2-7 and V is TRBV19; D gene uncertain. There are 14 residues in the CDR3. From germline, CDR1 is LNHDA and CDR2 SQIVND (reference sequence). The CDR3, as DNA: TGTGCCAGTAGTATAGGGCAGTCCTCCTTCGAGCAGTACTTC. It translates to CASSIGQSSFEQYF.

This clonotype was picked up many times. The chain recombines TRBV6-1 with TRBJ2-1; 7 bases are a match to TRBD1. V shed 5 bases, J shed 2 bases, and the junction held 3 bases outside the gene matches. Looked up from germline, CDR1 is MNHNS and CDR2 is SASEGT. CDR3 length: 14 residues. The CDR3 sequence is CASSRQGTYNEQFF. As DNA, the CDR3 is TGTGCCAGCAGTCGACAGGGAACCTACAATGAGCAGTTCTTC.

This clonotype was counted between two and nine times. V gene TRBV10-3 combines with J gene TRBJ2-3; D remains unclear. V was cut by 0 bases and J by 5 bases, with 3 bases left in between. CDR3 size: 12 residues. Germline V lookup: CDR1 ENHRY, CDR2 SYGVKD. The CDR3 loop reads CAISESKDTQYF. The DNA of the CDR3 is TGTGCCATCAGTGAGTCGAAAGATACGCAGTATTTT.

This clonotype was detected only a few times. J is TRBJ2-3 and V is TRBV4-1; 8 bases agree with TRBD1. Germline trimming cut 4 bases from V and 3 bases from J; bases unmatched to any gene: 3. Per the germline V gene, CDR1 is MGHRA and CDR2 is YSYEKL. The CDR3 runs to 14 residues. The CDR3 coding sequence is TGCGCCAGCAGCCTACAGGGGGAAACAGATACGCAGTATTTT. Its protein product is CASSLQGETDTQYF.